This T cell receptor beta chain appears in the sequencing data of a study of blood T cell repertoires in COVID-19. V shed 0 bases, J shed 3 bases, and the junction held 5 bases outside the gene matches. Germline assignment: CDR1 SGDLS and CDR2 YYNGEE. The CDR3 covers 16 residues. Only in-frame clones appear in the TCRdb table, and some are missing; sequencing was by immunoSEQ multiplex PCR. Of roughly 150,000 clones listed, around 85% were seen once; the top ten hold around 6%. The participants were between about 18 and 89 years old and came from about two dozen US areas. The chain links TRBV9 to TRBJ2-5; 10 bases fit TRBD1. This clonotype was sampled from a woman between 35 and 50 years old with acute COVID-19. The sequenced sample consisted of PBMCs or T cells enriched from blood (not recorded which). Here the CDR3 reads CASSVAIGQGEETQYF. The CDR3, as DNA: TGTGCCAGCAGCGTAGCTATAGGACAGGGGGAAGAGACCCAGTACTTC.